The TCR beta chain under discussion was sequenced for a study of T cells after yellow fever vaccination. Study conclusions and caveats: Relatively few clonotypes were ones that appeared in both CD4 and CD8 compartments.

The TCR cDNA carried a universal primer site and UMIs from 5'RACE template switching. TCRdb passed the 5' RACE reads through MiXCR, listing each CDR3 protein once. This table holds 510,000 or so distinct CDR3 sequences, less than 20% found once. Of note for this clonotype: Its cognate antigen is unknown.

Germline CDR1 is MNHEY and CDR2 is SVGEGT. CDR3 length: 14 residues. Trimming stripped 0 bases from V and 6 bases from J, with 11 bases between. This clonotype was sampled from a man aged 25-40 years who received the YFV17D yellow fever vaccine. The sequenced sample was PBMCs, obtained 15 days after the yellow fever booster vaccination. The V call is TRBV6-2 or TRBV6-3, the J call TRBJ1-1; D unresolved. CDR3 coding DNA: TGTGCCAGCAGTTACTCGAGGCAGGTCGCTGAAGCTTTCTTT. Translated, it gives CASSYSRQVAEAFF.